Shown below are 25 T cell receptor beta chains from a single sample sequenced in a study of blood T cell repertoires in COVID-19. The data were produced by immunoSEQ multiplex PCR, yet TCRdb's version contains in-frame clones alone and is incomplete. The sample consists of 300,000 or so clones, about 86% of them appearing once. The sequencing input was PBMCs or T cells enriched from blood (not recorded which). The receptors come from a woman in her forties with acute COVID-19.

The CDR3 is CARGTDSYEQYF. CDR3 in DNA: TGTGCCCGAGGGACAGACTCCTACGAGCAGTACTTC. V is TRBV19 and J is TRBJ2-7, with TRBD1 matching 7 bases. The CDR3 consists of 12 residues. Trimming took 11 bases from V and 0 from J; bases not matched to a gene: 4. Germline V gene data show CDR1 as LNHDA and CDR2 as SQIVND (reference sequence).

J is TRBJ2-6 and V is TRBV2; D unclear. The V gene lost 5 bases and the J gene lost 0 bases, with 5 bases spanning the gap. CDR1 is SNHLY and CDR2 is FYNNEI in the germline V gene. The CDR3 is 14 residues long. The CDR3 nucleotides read TGTGCCAGCAGTAGGAGCTCTGGGGCCAACGTCCTGACTTTC. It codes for CASSRSSGANVLTF.

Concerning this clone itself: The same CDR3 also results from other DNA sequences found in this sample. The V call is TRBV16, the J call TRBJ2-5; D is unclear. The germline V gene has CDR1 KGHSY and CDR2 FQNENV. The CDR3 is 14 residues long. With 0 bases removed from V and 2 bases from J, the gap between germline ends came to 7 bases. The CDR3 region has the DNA TGTGCCAGCAGCCAATCATCAGGTCAAGAGACCCAGTACTTC. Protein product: CASSQSSGQETQYF.

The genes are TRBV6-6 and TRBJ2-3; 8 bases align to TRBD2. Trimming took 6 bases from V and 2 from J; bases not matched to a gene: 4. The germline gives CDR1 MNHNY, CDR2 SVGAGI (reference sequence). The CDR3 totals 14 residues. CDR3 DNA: TGTGCCAGCAGATACGGGGGGGCCACAGATACGCAGTATTTT. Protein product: CASRYGGATDTQYF.

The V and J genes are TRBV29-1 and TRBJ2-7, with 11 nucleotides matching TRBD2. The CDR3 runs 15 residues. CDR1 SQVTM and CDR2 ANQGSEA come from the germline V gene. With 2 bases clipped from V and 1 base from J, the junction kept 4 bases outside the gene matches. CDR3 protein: CSVELAGGISYEQYF. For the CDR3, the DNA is TGCAGCGTTGAACTAGCGGGGGGTATATCCTACGAGCAGTACTTC.

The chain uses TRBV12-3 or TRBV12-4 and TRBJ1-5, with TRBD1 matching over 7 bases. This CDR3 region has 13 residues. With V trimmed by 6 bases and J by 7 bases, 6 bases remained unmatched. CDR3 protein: CASRPGTEQPQHF. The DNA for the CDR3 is TGTGCCAGCAGGCCCGGGACAGAACAGCCCCAGCATTTT.

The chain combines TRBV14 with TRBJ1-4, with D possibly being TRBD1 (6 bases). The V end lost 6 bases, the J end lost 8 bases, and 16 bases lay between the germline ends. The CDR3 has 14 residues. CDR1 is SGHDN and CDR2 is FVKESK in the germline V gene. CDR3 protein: CASRKGGLGEKLFF. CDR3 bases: TGTGCCAGCAGAAAGGGGGGGCTCGGCGAAAAACTGTTTTTT. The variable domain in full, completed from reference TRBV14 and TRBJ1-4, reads EAGVTQFPSHSVIEKGQTVTLRCDPISGHDNLYWYRRVMGKEIKFLLHFVKESKQDESGMPNNRFLAERTGGTYSTLKVQPAELEDSGVYFCASRKGGLGEKLFFGSGTQLSVL.

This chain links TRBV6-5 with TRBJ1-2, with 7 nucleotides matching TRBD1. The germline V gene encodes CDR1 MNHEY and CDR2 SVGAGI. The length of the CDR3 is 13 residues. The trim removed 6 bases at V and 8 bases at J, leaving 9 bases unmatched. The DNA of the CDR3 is TGTGCCAGCAGCAGACAGGGTGGGGGAGGCTACACCTTC. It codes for CASSRQGGGGYTF.

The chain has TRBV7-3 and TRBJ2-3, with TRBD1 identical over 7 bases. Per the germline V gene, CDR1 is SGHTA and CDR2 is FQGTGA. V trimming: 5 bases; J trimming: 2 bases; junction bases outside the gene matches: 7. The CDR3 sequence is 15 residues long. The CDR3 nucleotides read TGTGCCAGCAGCCCCCAGACAGGGCCCACAGATACGCAGTATTTT. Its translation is CASSPQTGPTDTQYF.

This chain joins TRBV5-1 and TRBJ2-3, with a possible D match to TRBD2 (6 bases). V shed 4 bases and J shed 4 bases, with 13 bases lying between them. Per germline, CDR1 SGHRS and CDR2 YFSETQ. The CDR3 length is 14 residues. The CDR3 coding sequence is TGCGCCAGCAGCGAAAGGCCGGGGGCAGATACGCAGTATTTT. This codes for CASSERPGADTQYF.

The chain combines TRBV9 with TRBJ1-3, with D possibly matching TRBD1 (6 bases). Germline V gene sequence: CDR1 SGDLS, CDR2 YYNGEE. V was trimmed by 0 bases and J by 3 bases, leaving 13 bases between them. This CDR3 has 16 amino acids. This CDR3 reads CASSVDIDRIGNTIYF. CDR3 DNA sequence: TGTGCCAGCAGCGTAGATATAGACAGGATTGGAAACACCATATATTTT.

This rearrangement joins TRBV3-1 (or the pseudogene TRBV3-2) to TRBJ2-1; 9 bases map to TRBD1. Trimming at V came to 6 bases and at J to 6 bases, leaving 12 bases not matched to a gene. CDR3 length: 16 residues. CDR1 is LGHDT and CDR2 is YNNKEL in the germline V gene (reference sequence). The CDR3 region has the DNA TGTGCCAGCAGACAGGCCGGGACAGGGATCCCCAATGAGCAGTTCTTC. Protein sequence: CASRQAGTGIPNEQFF.

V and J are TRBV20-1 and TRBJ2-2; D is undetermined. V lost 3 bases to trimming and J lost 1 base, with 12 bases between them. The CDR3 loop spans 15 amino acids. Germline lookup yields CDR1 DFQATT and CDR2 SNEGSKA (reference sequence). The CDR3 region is CSASRNSGNTGELFF. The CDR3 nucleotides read TGCAGTGCTAGTCGGAATTCGGGGAACACCGGGGAGCTGTTTTTT.

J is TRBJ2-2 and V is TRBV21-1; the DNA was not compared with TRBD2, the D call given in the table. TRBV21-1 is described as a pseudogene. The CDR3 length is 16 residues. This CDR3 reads CASIPGGGLADGELFF. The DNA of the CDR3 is TGTGCCAGCATTCCAGGAGGTGGGCTAGCGGACGGGGAGCTGTTTTTT.

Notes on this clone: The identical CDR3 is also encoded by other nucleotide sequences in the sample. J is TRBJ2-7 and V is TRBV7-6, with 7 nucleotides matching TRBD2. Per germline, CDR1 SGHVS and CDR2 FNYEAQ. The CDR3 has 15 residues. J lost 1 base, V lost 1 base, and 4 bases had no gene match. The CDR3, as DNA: TGTGCCAGCAGCTTAGGGTTCGGGGGGTCCTACGAGCAGTACTTC. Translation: CASSLGFGGSYEQYF.

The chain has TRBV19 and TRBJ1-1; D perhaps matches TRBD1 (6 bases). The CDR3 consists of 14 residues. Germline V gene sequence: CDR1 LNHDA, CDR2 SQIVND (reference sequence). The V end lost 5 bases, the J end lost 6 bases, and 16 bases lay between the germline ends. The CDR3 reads CASSPGTPGAEAFF. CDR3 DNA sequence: TGTGCCAGTAGTCCCGGGACACCCGGTGCTGAAGCTTTCTTT.

CDR3 in DNA: TGTGCCAGCGGGACAGGGATGGTTGGCTACACCTTC. Amino acid sequence: CASGTGMVGYTF. V and J are TRBV12-3 or TRBV12-4 and TRBJ1-2, with 9 positions matching TRBD1. The CDR3 is made up of 12 amino acids. J gave up 7 bases and V 8 bases, and 5 bases lay outside the gene matches.

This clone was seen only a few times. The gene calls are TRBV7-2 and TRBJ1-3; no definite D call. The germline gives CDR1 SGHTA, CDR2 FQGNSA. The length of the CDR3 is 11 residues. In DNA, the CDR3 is TGTGGGGGAGGCTCTGGAAACACCATATATTTT. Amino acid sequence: CGGGSGNTIYF.

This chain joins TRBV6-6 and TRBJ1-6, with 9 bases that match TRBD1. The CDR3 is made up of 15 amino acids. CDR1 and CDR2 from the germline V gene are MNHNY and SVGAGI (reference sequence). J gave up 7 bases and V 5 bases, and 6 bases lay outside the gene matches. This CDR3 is CASSGNRGQNSPLHF. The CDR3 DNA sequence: TGTGCCAGCAGTGGGAACAGGGGGCAAAATTCACCCCTCCACTTT.

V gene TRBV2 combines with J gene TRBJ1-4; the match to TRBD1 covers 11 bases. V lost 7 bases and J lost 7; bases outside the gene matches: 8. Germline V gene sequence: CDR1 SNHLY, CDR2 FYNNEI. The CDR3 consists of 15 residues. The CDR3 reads CASKIGGQGAEKLFF. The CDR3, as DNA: TGTGCCAGCAAGATTGGAGGACAGGGGGCTGAAAAACTGTTTTTT.

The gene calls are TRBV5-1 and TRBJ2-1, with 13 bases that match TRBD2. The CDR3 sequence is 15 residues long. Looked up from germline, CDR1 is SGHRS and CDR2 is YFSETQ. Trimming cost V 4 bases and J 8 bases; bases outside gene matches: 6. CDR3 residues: CASSVTSGRADEQFF. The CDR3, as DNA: TGCGCCAGCAGCGTAACTAGCGGGAGGGCCGATGAGCAGTTCTTC.

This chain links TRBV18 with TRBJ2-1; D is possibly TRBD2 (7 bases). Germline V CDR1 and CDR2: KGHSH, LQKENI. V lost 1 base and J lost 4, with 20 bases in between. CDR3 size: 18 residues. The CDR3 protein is CASSPQGGATYFYNEQFF. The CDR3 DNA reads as TGTGCCAGCTCACCACAAGGGGGGGCTACATACTTTTACAATGAGCAGTTCTTC. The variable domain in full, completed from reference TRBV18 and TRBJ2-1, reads NAGVMQNPRHLVRRRGQEARLRCSPMKGHSHVYWYRQLPEEGLKFMVYLQKENIIDESGMPKERFSAEFPKEGPSILRIQQVVRGDSAAYFCASSPQGGATYFYNEQFFGPGTRLTVL.

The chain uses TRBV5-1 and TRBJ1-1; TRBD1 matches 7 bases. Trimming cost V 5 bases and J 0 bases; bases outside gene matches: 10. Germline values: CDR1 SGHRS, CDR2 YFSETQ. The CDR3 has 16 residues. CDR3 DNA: TGCGCCAGCAGGCCCGGGACAGCAACGATGAACACTGAAGCTTTCTTT. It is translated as CASRPGTATMNTEAFF.

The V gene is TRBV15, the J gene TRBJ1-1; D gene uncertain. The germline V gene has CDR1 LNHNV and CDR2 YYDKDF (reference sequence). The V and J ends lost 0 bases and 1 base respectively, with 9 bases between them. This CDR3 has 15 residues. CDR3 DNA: TGTGCCACCAGCAGAGAGATACTCACGAACACTGAAGCTTTCTTT. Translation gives CATSREILTNTEAFF.

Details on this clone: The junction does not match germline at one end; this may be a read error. The CDR3 DNA reads as TGTGCCAGCAGTCGGCGGGGACAGCCCTTC. Its protein is CASSRRGQPF. V is TRBV27 and J is TRBJ2-7, with D possibly TRBD1 on 7 matching bases. CDR3 length: 10 amino acids. Per the germline V gene, CDR1 is MNHEY and CDR2 is SMNVEV (reference sequence).